The 27 T cell receptor beta chains below were found in one sample sequenced in a study of blood T cells in healthy people across ages. A second PCR of 7 to 11 cycles used a sample-barcoded 5' primer and a J-beta primer mix. TCRdb recomputed calls from the 5' RACE reads with MiXCR, one row per CDR3 protein. The sample has roughly 640,000 distinct CDR3 sequences, 25% to 35% seen once; the top ten hold 15% to 19%. Material: blood. Source of these receptors: a woman aged 80 or over in good health.

The table lists this clonotype with many counts. The chain combines TRBV5-1 with TRBJ2-7, with D possibly matching TRBD2 (5 bases). V was clipped by 4 bases and J by 0 bases, with 11 bases between them. This CDR3 comprises 14 residues. The germline V gene has CDR1 SGHRS and CDR2 YFSETQ. The CDR3 region is CASSPGRGSYEQYF. The CDR3 coding sequence is TGCGCCAGCAGCCCCGGCCGGGGCTCCTACGAGCAGTACTTC.

Turning to this clonotype: One end of the junction varies from germline; a read error may be responsible. This chain links TRBV24-1 with TRBJ2-7; D unclear. CDR3 length: 13 residues. The germline V gene encodes CDR1 KGHDR and CDR2 SFDVKD. The CDR3 region is CTTAEEFISEQYF. The CDR3 DNA reads TGTACCACCGCTGAGGAGTTCATCTCCGAGCAGTACTTC.

Concerning this clonotype: This may stem from a read error, because a much larger clone lies one nucleotide away. This chain uses TRBV5-1 with TRBJ1-5; no firm D call. CDR3 size: 13 residues. CDR1 and CDR2 from the germline V gene are SGHRS and YFSETQ. This CDR3 is CASSKNSNQPPHF. CDR3 nucleotides: TGCGCCAGCAGCAAAAATAGCAATCAGCCCCCGCATTTT.

Notes on this clonotype: This could be a read error, since a much larger clone is one nucleotide away. The chain joins TRBV7-2 to TRBJ1-2, with D perhaps matching TRBD1 (6 bases). The CDR3 consists of 17 residues. In germline, CDR1 is SGHTA, CDR2 FQGNSA. As DNA, the CDR3 is TGTGCCAGCGGCTTAGGCCCCACAGGGCCGGGGAGTTATGGCTACACCTTC. Amino acid sequence: CASGLGPTGPGSYGYTF.

The chain couples TRBV5-1 to TRBJ1-3, with D possibly TRBD1 on 6 matching bases. The V end was cut by 7 bases, the J end by 3 bases, with 14 bases between. The CDR3 covers 14 residues. Germline V gene sequence: CDR1 SGHRS, CDR2 YFSETQ. This CDR3 reads CASSTGDIGNTIYF. The CDR3 bases are TGCGCCAGCTCCACGGGGGACATTGGAAACACCATATATTTT.

With respect to this clonotype: The CDR3 ends on some other residue instead of the conserved phenylalanine or tryptophan, so this is likely a read error. V is TRBV6-6 and J is TRBJ2-6, with D perhaps being TRBD1 or TRBD2 (6 bases each). CDR1 MNHNY and CDR2 SVGAGI come from the germline V gene (reference sequence). This CDR3 has 17 residues. CDR3 amino acids: CASRTGRPTSGADVLTC. The CDR3 region has the DNA TGTGCCAGCAGGACGGGACGCCCAACCTCGGGGGCCGACGTCCTGACTTGC.

There are a few counts of this clonotype. The rearrangement links TRBV2 to TRBJ1-2, with TRBD1 matching over 9 bases. The CDR3 runs to 12 residues. The V segment lost 11 bases and the J segment 5 bases; nucleotides outside the gene matches: 6. Germline loops: CDR1 SNHLY, CDR2 FYNNEI. The CDR3 loop reads CAGSGTGYGYTF. As DNA, the CDR3 is TGTGCCGGATCCGGGACAGGGTATGGCTACACCTTC.

This clonotype has at least ten counts. This chain connects TRBV10-3 to TRBJ1-1; no definite D call. The CDR3 is 13 amino acids. Looked up from germline, CDR1 is ENHRY and CDR2 is SYGVKD. V lost 4 bases and J 7 bases, leaving 13 bases between the germline ends. The CDR3 spells CAISVNQALEAFF. The CDR3 coding sequence is TGTGCCATCAGTGTCAATCAAGCCCTTGAAGCTTTCTTT.

Of note for this clonotype: A clone one base away is much larger, so this may be a read error. The genes are TRBV24-1 and TRBJ2-3; no reliable D call. The germline CDR1 and CDR2 sequences are KGHDR and SFDVKD. The length of the CDR3 is 14 residues. The CDR3 DNA sequence: TGTGCCGCCAGTGACCTCCCCGGTAGGGATACGCAGTATTTT. This codes for CAASDLPGRDTQYF.

In this sample, this clonotype turned up many times. The J gene is TRBJ2-3, the V gene TRBV18; weak D call: TRBD2 (5 bases). Germline loops: CDR1 KGHSH, CDR2 LQKENI. The ends were cut back, 1 base at V and 8 bases at J, with 13 bases in the middle. There are 14 residues in the CDR3. CDR3 nucleotides: TGTGCCAGCTCACCACTTCGGCCCGGAGGTACGCAGTATTTT. Translated: CASSPLRPGGTQYF.

Ten or more counts support this clonotype. The CDR3 DNA reads as TGTGCCAGCAGTTCTCAGGGACTTGAGCAGTTCTTC. Translated: CASSSQGLEQFF. The chain has TRBV6-2 or TRBV6-3 and TRBJ2-1, with D maybe TRBD2 (6 bases). V was cut by 4 bases and J by 9 bases, with 10 bases left in between. The CDR3 covers 12 residues. Per germline, CDR1 MNHEY and CDR2 SVGEGT.

This clonotype was detected once. CDR3 in DNA: TGTGCCAGCAGCTTAGCGGGAAGGCGGGTGGGCACTGAAGCTTTCTTT. Its translation is CASSLAGRRVGTEAFF. The V call is TRBV7-9, the J call TRBJ1-1, with no clear D. The CDR3 loop spans 16 amino acids. The V end lost 0 bases, the J end lost 4 bases, and 15 bases lay between the germline ends. Germline CDR1 and CDR2: SEHNR and FQNEAQ (reference sequence).

The chain carries TRBV11-1 and TRBJ2-2; TRBD1 agrees at 9 bases. This CDR3 has 16 residues. With 4 bases clipped from V and 4 bases from J, the junction kept 7 bases outside the gene matches. CDR1 SGHAT and CDR2 FQDESV come from the germline V gene (reference sequence). The CDR3 spells CASSSTGTGLTGELFF. CDR3 coding DNA: TGTGCCAGCAGCTCTACCGGGACAGGGCTCACCGGGGAGCTGTTTTTT.

The table lists this clonotype with many counts. This chain connects TRBV5-4 to TRBJ2-7, with 10 positions matching TRBD2. The CDR3 totals 18 residues. Germline CDR1 reads SGHNT; CDR2 reads YYREEE (reference sequence). Unmatched junction bases numbered 14, after V lost 3 bases and J lost 2 bases. Written as DNA, the CDR3 is TGTGCCAGCAGCTCCCCTTTGGCCCTAGCGGGGGAGCCCTACGAGCAGTACTTC. Translating it yields CASSSPLALAGEPYEQYF.

This clonotype was picked up a small number of times. This chain connects TRBV20-1 to TRBJ1-6; tentatively, D is TRBD1 (6 bases). Trimming stripped 3 bases from V and 0 bases from J, with 12 bases between. The CDR3 is made up of 16 amino acids. In germline, CDR1 is DFQATT, CDR2 SNEGSKA (reference sequence). CDR3 DNA: TGCAGTGCTAGGGGACACAGGAGCTCCTATAATTCACCCCTCCACTTT. This sequence encodes CSARGHRSSYNSPLHF.

This clonotype has at least ten counts. The chain couples TRBV7-8 to TRBJ2-3, with D possibly being TRBD1 or TRBD2 (7 bases each). There are 13 residues in the CDR3. The V end was cut by 5 bases, the J end by 8 bases, with 14 bases between. Germline V lookup: CDR1 SGHVS, CDR2 FQNEAQ. This CDR3 is CASSEDREGTQYF. CDR3 coding DNA: TGTGCCAGCAGCGAAGACAGGGAGGGTACGCAGTATTTT. Filled out from reference TRBV7-8 and TRBJ2-3, the complete variable domain reads GAGVSQSPRYKVAKRGQDVALRCDPISGHVSLFWYQQALGQGPEFLTYFQNEAQLDKSGLPSDRFFAERPEGSVSTLKIQRTQQEDSAVYLCASSEDREGTQYFGPGTRLTVL.

The rearrangement uses TRBV25-1 and TRBJ1-4; TRBD1 aligns across 7 bases. This CDR3 has 15 residues. V lost 5 bases and J lost 7; bases outside the gene matches: 10. Germline V gene lookup returns CDR1 MGHDK and CDR2 SYGVNS. Here the CDR3 reads CASSPRGRQGEKLFF. CDR3 in DNA: TGTGCCAGCAGTCCCCGCGGACGACAGGGTGAAAAACTGTTTTTT.

The genes are TRBV2 and TRBJ2-1, with D perhaps matching TRBD1 (7 bases). CDR1 is SNHLY, CDR2 FYNNEI, per germline. V gave up 6 bases and J gave up 13 bases, with 22 bases separating them. The length of the CDR3 is 14 residues. The DNA of the CDR3 is TGTGCCAGCAGCGTAGCAGGGGGGAAAGAGACCCAGTTCTTC. It encodes CASSVAGGKETQFF.

In this sample, this clonotype turned up many times. The chain joins TRBV20-1 to TRBJ2-1, with 8 bases aligning to TRBD2. V shed 6 bases, J shed 6 bases, and the junction held 7 bases outside the gene matches. CDR3 size: 13 residues. CDR1 is DFQATT, CDR2 SNEGSKA, per germline (reference sequence). The CDR3 region is CSARAGGINEQFF. In nucleotides, the CDR3 is TGCAGTGCGAGGGCGGGGGGAATCAATGAGCAGTTCTTC.

The chain employs TRBV5-1 and TRBJ1-6; D ambiguous. Germline CDR1 and CDR2: SGHRS and YFSETQ. This CDR3 has 14 amino acids. V was shortened by 0 bases and J by 9 bases, with 10 bases between the two germline ends. For the CDR3, the DNA is TGCGCCAGCAGCTTGGTAGCAACCCCTTCACCCCTCCACTTT. It codes for CASSLVATPSPLHF.

The J gene is TRBJ2-5, the V gene TRBV7-2; D might be TRBD1 (6 bases). V lost 0 bases, J lost 4 bases, and 12 bases lay in between. Germline assignment: CDR1 SGHTA and CDR2 FQGNSA. This CDR3 is built from 15 residues. The CDR3 sequence is CASSLAQGRAETQYF. CDR3 sequence (DNA): TGTGCCAGCAGCTTAGCACAGGGTAGAGCAGAGACCCAGTACTTC. Full variable domain (outside the CDR3, taken from reference TRBV7-2 and TRBJ2-5): GAGVSQSPSNKVTEKGKDVELRCDPISGHTALYWYRQSLGQGLEFLIYFQGNSAPDKSGLPSDRFSAERTGGSVSTLTIQRTQQEDSAVYLCASSLAQGRAETQYFGPGTRLLVL.

This clonotype was seen at least ten times. The rearrangement links TRBV20-1 to TRBJ2-7, with D perhaps TRBD1 or TRBD2 (6 bases each). V shed 6 bases and J shed 2 bases, with 17 bases lying between them. The CDR3 is made up of 14 amino acids. Germline CDR1 is DFQATT and CDR2 is SNEGSKA (reference sequence). CDR3 amino acids: CSALKGGFPYEQYF. The DNA for the CDR3 is TGCAGTGCCCTCAAAGGGGGGTTCCCCTACGAGCAGTACTTC.

The chain employs TRBV7-2 and TRBJ2-1; 7 bases line up with TRBD2. Germline CDR1 reads SGHTA; CDR2 reads FQGNSA. V lost 4 bases to trimming and J lost 5 bases; unmatched junction nucleotides: 11. This CDR3 spans 16 amino acids. CDR3 protein: CASSSFPRGRNNEQFF. The CDR3 nucleotides are TGTGCCAGCAGCTCCTTTCCGCGGGGGAGAAACAATGAGCAGTTCTTC.

As to this clonotype: A read error may explain this, as a much larger clone is one base away. V and J are TRBV25-1 and TRBJ1-2; 7 nucleotides agree with TRBD1. The CDR3 length is 13 residues. V was clipped by 6 bases and J by 4 bases; unmatched bases: 5. Germline V gene sequence: CDR1 MGHDK, CDR2 SYGVNS. CDR3: CASRGGQVYGYTF. The CDR3 bases are TGTGCCAGCAGGGGTGGACAGGTCTATGGCTACACCTTC.

On this clonotype itself: A much larger clone differs by one base, so this may be a read error. The chain combines TRBV7-3 with TRBJ2-1, with D possibly TRBD2 on 6 matching bases. This CDR3 has 15 residues. V was shortened by 2 bases and J by 2 bases, with 10 bases between the two germline ends. The germline V gene has CDR1 SGHTA and CDR2 FQGTGA. The CDR3 region is CASSLSREAYNEQFF. The DNA of the CDR3 is TGTGCCAGCAGCTTATCCAGGGAGGCCTACAATGAGCAGTTCTTC.

This chain joins TRBV7-9 and TRBJ1-2; D not certain. With 4 bases removed from V and 7 bases from J, the gap between germline ends came to 22 bases. CDR3 length: 16 residues. CDR1 is SEHNR, CDR2 FQNEAQ, per germline (reference sequence). The CDR3 sequence: CASSSSVGPRAIGYTF. CDR3 DNA: TGTGCCAGCAGCTCGTCCGTGGGCCCAAGGGCAATTGGCTACACCTTC.

This chain joins TRBV9 and TRBJ1-3, with 10 bases identical to TRBD1. Germline V CDR1 and CDR2: SGDLS, YYNGEE. This CDR3 is 16 amino acids long. J was trimmed by 0 bases and V by 4 bases; bases with no gene match: 4. In DNA form, the CDR3 reads TGTGCCAGCAGCTTCGGACAGGGGGACTCTGGAAACACCATATATTTT. Protein: CASSFGQGDSGNTIYF.